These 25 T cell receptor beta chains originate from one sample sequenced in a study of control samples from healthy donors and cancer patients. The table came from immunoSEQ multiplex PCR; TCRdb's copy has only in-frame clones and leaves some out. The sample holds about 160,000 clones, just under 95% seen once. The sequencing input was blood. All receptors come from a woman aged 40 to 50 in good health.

The CDR3 sequence is CASGLGKTSPTRETQYF. CDR3 nucleotide sequence: TGTGCTAGTGGTTTGGGGAAGACTAGCCCTACGCGAGAGACCCAGTACTTC. The gene calls are TRBV12-5 and TRBJ2-5; 7 bases are a match to TRBD2. Germline trimming cut 1 base from V and 4 bases from J; bases unmatched to any gene: 12. CDR1 LGHNT and CDR2 FRNRAP come from the germline V gene. This CDR3 spans 17 amino acids.

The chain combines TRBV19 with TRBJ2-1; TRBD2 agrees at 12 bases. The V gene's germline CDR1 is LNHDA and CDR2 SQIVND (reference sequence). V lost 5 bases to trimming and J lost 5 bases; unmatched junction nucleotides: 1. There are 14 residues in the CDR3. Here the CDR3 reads CASSLAGGDNEQFF. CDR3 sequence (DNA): TGTGCCAGTAGTCTAGCGGGAGGGGACAATGAGCAGTTCTTC.

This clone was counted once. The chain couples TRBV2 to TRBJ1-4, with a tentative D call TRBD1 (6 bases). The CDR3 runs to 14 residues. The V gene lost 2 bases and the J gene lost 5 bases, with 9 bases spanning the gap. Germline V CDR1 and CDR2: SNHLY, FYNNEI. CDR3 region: CASSERGRNEKLFF. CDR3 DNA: TGTGCCAGCAGTGAAAGGGGGAGGAATGAAAAACTGTTTTTT.

CDR3 in amino acids: CASSPLPGQGLKKLFF. The CDR3 DNA reads as TGTGCCAGCAGCCCACTTCCGGGACAGGGGCTTAAGAAACTGTTTTTT. The chain recombines TRBV7-8 with TRBJ1-4; 10 bases match TRBD1. Germline values: CDR1 SGHVS, CDR2 FQNEAQ. V trimming: 5 bases; J trimming: 11 bases; junction bases outside the gene matches: 14. The CDR3 is 16 amino acids.

CDR3: CASSLQGRGVQPQHF. Written as DNA, the CDR3 is TGTGCCAGCAGCTTGCAAGGGAGGGGAGTCCAGCCCCAGCATTTT. The rearrangement uses TRBV5-6 and TRBJ1-5, with D perhaps TRBD1 (5 bases). The CDR3 is 15 residues long. Looked up from germline, CDR1 is SGHDT and CDR2 is YYEEEE. Trimming removed 1 base from V and 7 bases from J, with 15 bases in between.

In DNA, the CDR3 is TGTGCCAGCAGTCGAGGGGGCTCTGGGGCCAACGTCCTGACTTTC. Encoded protein: CASSRGGSGANVLTF. This sequence joins TRBV28 and TRBJ2-6, with D possibly matching TRBD1 (6 bases). CDR1 is MDHEN, CDR2 SYDVKM, per germline. The V and J ends lost 5 bases and 0 bases respectively, with 8 bases between them. The CDR3 runs to 15 residues.

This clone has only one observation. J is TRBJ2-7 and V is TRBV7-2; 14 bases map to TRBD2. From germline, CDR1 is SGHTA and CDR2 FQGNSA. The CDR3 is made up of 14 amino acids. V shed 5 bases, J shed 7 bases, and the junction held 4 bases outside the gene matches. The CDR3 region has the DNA TGTGCCAGCAGCCCCGGACTAGCGGGGGGTGAGCAGTACTTC. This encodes CASSPGLAGGEQYF.

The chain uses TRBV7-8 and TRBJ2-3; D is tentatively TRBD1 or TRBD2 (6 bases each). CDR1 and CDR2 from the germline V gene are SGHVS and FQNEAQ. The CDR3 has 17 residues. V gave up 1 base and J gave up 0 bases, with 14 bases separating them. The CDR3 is CASSLGPGASSTDTQYF. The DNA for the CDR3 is TGTGCCAGCAGCTTAGGTCCGGGGGCTTCAAGCACAGATACGCAGTATTTT.

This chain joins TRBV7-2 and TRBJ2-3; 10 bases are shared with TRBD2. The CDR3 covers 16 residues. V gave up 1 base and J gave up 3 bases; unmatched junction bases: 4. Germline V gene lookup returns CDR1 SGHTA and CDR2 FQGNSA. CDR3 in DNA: TGTGCCAGCAGCTTAGTACGAGCGGGAGGGACAGATACGCAGTATTTT. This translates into CASSLVRAGGTDTQYF.

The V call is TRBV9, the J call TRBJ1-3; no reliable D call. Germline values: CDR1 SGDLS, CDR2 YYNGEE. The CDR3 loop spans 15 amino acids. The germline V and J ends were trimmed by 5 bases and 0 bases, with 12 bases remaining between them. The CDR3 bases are TGTGCCAGCAGTCGGACCGGGGACTCTGGAAACACCATATATTTT. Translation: CASSRTGDSGNTIYF.

This CDR3 reads CASSLREGETQYF. Written as DNA, the CDR3 is TGTGCCAGCAGCCTGAGGGAAGGAGAGACCCAGTACTTC. V and J are TRBV5-5 and TRBJ2-5; D perhaps matches TRBD2 (5 bases). Germline lookup yields CDR1 SGHKS and CDR2 YYEKEE (reference sequence). This CDR3 has 13 residues. V was trimmed by 4 bases and J by 4 bases, leaving 11 bases between them.

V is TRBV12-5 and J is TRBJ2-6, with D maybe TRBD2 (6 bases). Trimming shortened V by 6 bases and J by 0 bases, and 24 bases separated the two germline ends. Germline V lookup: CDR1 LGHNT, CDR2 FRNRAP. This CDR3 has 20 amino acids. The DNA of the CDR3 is TGTGCTAGTGGCCCTACTCCGGGACGGAGGGTTTTCTCTGGGGCCAACGTCCTGACTTTC. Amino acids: CASGPTPGRRVFSGANVLTF.

CDR3 sequence: CASSVGAGVTDTQYF. The CDR3, as DNA: TGTGCCAGCAGCGTAGGGGCGGGAGTCACAGATACGCAGTATTTT. This sequence joins TRBV9 and TRBJ2-3, with 7 nucleotides matching TRBD2. The CDR3 totals 15 residues. The V segment lost 0 bases and the J segment 2 bases; nucleotides outside the gene matches: 3. Germline V lookup: CDR1 SGDLS, CDR2 YYNGEE.

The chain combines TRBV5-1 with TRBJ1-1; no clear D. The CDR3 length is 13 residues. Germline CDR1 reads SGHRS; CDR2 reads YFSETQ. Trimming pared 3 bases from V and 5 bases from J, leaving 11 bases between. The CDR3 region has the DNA TGCGCCAGCAGCTCAATGGGGAGGACTGAAGCTTTCTTT. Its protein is CASSSMGRTEAFF. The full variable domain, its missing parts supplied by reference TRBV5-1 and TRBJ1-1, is KAGVTQTPRYLIKTRGQQVTLSCSPISGHRSVSWYQQTPGQGLQFLFEYFSETQRNKGNFPGRFSGRQFSNSRSEMNVSTLELGDSALYLCASSSMGRTEAFFGQGTRLTVV.

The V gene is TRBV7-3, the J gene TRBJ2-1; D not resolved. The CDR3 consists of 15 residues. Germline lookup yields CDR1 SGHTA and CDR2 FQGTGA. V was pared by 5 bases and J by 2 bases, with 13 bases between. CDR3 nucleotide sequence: TGTGCCAGCAGCCAAACCCAGCCACCCTACAATGAGCAGTTCTTC. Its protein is CASSQTQPPYNEQFF. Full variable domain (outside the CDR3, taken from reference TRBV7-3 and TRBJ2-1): GAGVSQTPSNKVTEKGKYVELRCDPISGHTALYWYRQSLGQGPEFLIYFQGTGAADDSGLPNDRFFAVRPEGSVSTLKIQRTERGDSAVYLCASSQTQPPYNEQFFGPGTRLTVL.

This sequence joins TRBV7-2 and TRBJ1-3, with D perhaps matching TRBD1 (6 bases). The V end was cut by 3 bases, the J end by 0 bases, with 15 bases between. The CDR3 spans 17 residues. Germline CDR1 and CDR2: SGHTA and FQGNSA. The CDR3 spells CASSFGFGGASGNTIYF. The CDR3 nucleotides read TGTGCCAGCAGCTTTGGGTTCGGGGGGGCCTCTGGAAACACCATATATTTT.

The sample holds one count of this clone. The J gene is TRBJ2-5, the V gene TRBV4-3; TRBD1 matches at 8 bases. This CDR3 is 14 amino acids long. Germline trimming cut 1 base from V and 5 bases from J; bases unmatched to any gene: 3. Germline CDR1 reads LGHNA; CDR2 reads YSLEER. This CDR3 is CASSQVQGAETQYF. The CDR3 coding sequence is TGCGCCAGCAGCCAAGTTCAGGGGGCTGAGACCCAGTACTTC.

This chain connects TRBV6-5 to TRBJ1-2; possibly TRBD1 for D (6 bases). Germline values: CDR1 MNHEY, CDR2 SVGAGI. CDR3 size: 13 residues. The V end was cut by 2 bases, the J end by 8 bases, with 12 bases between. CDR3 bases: TGTGCCAGCAGTTACCCCGGGACAAAAGGCTACACCTTC. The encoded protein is CASSYPGTKGYTF.

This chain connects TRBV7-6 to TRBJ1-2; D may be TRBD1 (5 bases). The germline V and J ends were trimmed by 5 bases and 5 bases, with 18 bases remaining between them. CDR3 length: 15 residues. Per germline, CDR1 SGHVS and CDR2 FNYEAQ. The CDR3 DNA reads TGTGCCAGCAGCCCCGCGGCGGGACGCCCTTATGGCTACACCTTC. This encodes CASSPAAGRPYGYTF.

CDR3 amino acids: CATSSFPGQGRNSPLHF. The CDR3 DNA is TGTGCCACCAGCAGTTTCCCGGGACAGGGCCGGAATTCACCCCTCCACTTT. The chain recombines TRBV15 with TRBJ1-6; the match to TRBD1 covers 9 bases. V shed 3 bases and J 7 bases; nucleotides not matched to a gene: 10. Germline V gives CDR1 LNHNV, CDR2 YYDKDF (reference sequence). The CDR3 has 17 residues.

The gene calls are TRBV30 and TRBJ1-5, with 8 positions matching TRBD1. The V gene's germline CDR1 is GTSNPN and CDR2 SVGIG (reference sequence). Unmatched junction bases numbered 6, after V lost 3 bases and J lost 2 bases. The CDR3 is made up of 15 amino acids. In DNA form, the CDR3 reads TGTGCCTGGAGAATGACAGGGGAGGGCAATCAGCCCCAGCATTTT. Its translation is CAWRMTGEGNQPQHF.

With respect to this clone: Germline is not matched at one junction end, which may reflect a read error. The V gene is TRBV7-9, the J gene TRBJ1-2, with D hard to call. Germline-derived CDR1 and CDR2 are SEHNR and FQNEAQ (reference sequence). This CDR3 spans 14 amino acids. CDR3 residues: CASSLDQSSSGYTF. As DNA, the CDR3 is TGTGCCAGCAGTTTAGATCAGAGCTCGAGTGGCTACACCTTC.

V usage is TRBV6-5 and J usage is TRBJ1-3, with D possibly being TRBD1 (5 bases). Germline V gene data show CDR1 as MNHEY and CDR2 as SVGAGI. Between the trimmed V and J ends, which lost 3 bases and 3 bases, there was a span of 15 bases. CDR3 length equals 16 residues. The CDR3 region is CASSYLGAGDGNTIYF. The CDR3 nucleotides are TGTGCCAGCAGTTATTTAGGGGCAGGTGATGGAAACACCATATATTTT.

In DNA form, the CDR3 reads TGTGCTAGTGGTTTGGTACTTTCTCGGGGCACAGATACGCAGTATTTT. As protein: CASGLVLSRGTDTQYF. The rearrangement uses TRBV12-5 and TRBJ2-3; D is unresolved. CDR1 is LGHNT, CDR2 FRNRAP, per germline. Trimming left V 0 bases short and J 1 base short, with 11 bases between. The length of the CDR3 is 16 residues.

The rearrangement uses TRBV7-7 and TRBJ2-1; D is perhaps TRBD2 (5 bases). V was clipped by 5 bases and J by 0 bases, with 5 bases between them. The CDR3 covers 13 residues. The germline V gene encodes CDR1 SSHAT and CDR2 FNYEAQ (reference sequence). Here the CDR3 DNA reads TGTGCCAGCAGCCGGGACTCCTACAATGAGCAGTTCTTC. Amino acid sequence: CASSRDSYNEQFF.